A selection of T cell receptor beta chains follows, all from one sample in a study of regulatory T cells in long-lasting Graves disease. TCRdb fed the multiplex PCR reads into MiXCR, producing one record per CDR3 protein. The sample shows hundreds of thousands of distinct CDR3 sequences, roughly 15% of them seen only once. These data also featured in a second study, about T cells in Graves' hyperthyroidism and ophthalmopathy.

The sample was peripheral blood mononuclear cells (PBMCs), taken at new diagnosis, from a patient treated with antithyroid drugs. The receptors shown here come from a woman aged 30 to 39 with Graves disease. Both conserved end residues are part of each CDR3. A D gene is named only where the DNA matches it firmly. Clone size is given for some rows only: seen once, a few or many times, or a class if the clone is expanded.

D: TRBD2; J: TRBJ2-1; size: NA; V: TRBV7-9; CDR3: CASSSGVIAGVVYNEQFF; DNA: TGTGCCAGCAGCTCGGGGGTGATCGCGGGAGTTGTCTACAATGAGCAGTTCTTC
D: NA; J: TRBJ2-1; size: many; V: TRBV27; CDR3: CASSSAEAYNEQFF; DNA: TGTGCCAGCAGTTCAGCGGAGGCCTACAATGAGCAGTTCTTC
D: NA; J: TRBJ2-1; size: NA; V: TRBV4-1; CDR3: CASSLQTGYNEQFF; DNA: TGCGCCAGCAGCCTCCAGACAGGCTACAATGAGCAGTTCTTC
D: NA; J: TRBJ2-1; size: few; V: TRBV11-2; CDR3: CASSYFESTQFF; DNA: TGTGCCAGCAGCTACTTTGAGTCGACGCAGTTCTTC
D: NA; J: TRBJ1-5; size: few; V: TRBV6-2/TRBV6-3; CDR3: CASSRGGLNQPQHF; DNA: TGTGCCAGCAGTCGCGGGGGGCTCAATCAGCCCCAGCATTTT
D: TRBD2; J: TRBJ2-7; size: many; V: TRBV6-1; CDR3: CASSRLAGDYEQYF; DNA: TGTGCCAGCAGTCGACTAGCGGGAGATTACGAGCAGTACTTC
D: NA; J: TRBJ1-1; size: few; V: TRBV6-2/TRBV6-3; CDR3: CAGPRGAFF; DNA: TGTGCCGGCCCCAGGGGAGCTTTCTTT
D: NA; J: TRBJ2-5; size: many; V: TRBV28; CDR3: CASRAPMGGGETQYF; DNA: TGTGCCAGCAGGGCCCCGATGGGGGGCGGGGAGACCCAGTACTTC
D: TRBD1; J: TRBJ1-2; size: many; V: TRBV18; CDR3: CASSPIFRQGIYGYTF; DNA: TGTGCCAGCTCACCAATTTTTCGACAGGGGATCTATGGCTACACCTTC
D: NA; J: TRBJ1-2; size: many; V: TRBV5-1; CDR3: CASSLVTGANYGYTF; DNA: TGTGCCAGCAGCTTAGTTACAGGCGCTAACTATGGCTACACCTTC
D: TRBD1; J: TRBJ1-4; size: many; V: TRBV6-1; CDR3: CASSEPVTGGGNEKLFF; DNA: TGTGCCAGCAGTGAGCCAGTGACAGGGGGCGGGAATGAAAAACTGTTTTTT
D: TRBD1; J: TRBJ2-2; size: few; V: TRBV7-3; CDR3: CASSTKDRANTGELFF; DNA: TGTGCCAGCAGCACCAAGGACAGGGCGAACACCGGGGAGCTGTTTTTT
D: NA; J: TRBJ2-3; size: few; V: TRBV19; CDR3: CASSIKDSTDTQYF; DNA: TGTGCCAGTAGTATTAAGGACAGCACAGATACGCAGTATTTT
D: NA; J: TRBJ1-4; size: few; V: TRBV2; CDR3: CASTGWGAEKLFF; DNA: TGTGCCAGCACCGGGTGGGGGGCTGAAAAACTGTTTTTT
D: NA; J: TRBJ2-3; size: NA; V: TRBV20-1; CDR3: CSSRRLGTDTQYF; DNA: TGCAGTTCTAGGAGACTTGGAACAGATACGCAGTATTTT
D: NA; J: TRBJ1-1; size: many; V: TRBV12-3/TRBV12-4; CDR3: CASSSHLNTEAFF; DNA: TGTGCCAGCAGTTCTCATTTGAACACTGAAGCTTTCTTT
D: TRBD1; J: TRBJ1-2; size: many; V: TRBV2; CDR3: CASRHRGAPGAYGYTF; DNA: TGTGCCAGCAGGCACAGGGGGGCGCCGGGGGCTTATGGCTACACCTTC
D: TRBD1; J: TRBJ2-7; size: many; V: TRBV28; CDR3: CASSPPGQSYEQYF; DNA: TGTGCCAGCTCACCACCGGGACAGTCCTACGAGCAGTACTTC
D: NA; J: TRBJ1-1; size: many; V: TRBV19; CDR3: CASGRGAGTEAFF; DNA: TGTGCCAGTGGGCGGGGGGCAGGCACTGAAGCTTTCTTT
D: NA; J: TRBJ2-5; size: many; V: TRBV7-9; CDR3: CASTPEETQYF; DNA: TGTGCCAGCACCCCTGAGGAGACCCAGTACTTC
D: NA; J: TRBJ2-7; size: NA; V: TRBV14; CDR3: CASSPRVDGEQYF; DNA: TGTGCCAGCAGCCCGAGGGTCGACGGCGAGCAGTACTTC
D: NA; J: TRBJ2-3; size: few; V: TRBV24-1; CDR3: CATSGGFGMGPSSIDTQYF; DNA: TGTGCCACCAGTGGGGGATTTGGGATGGGCCCGAGTAGTATTGATACGCAGTATTTT
D: NA; J: TRBJ1-5; size: few; V: TRBV27; CDR3: CASSSLQGFLEAQHF; DNA: TGTGCCAGCAGTTCCCTCCAGGGGTTTCTTGAGGCCCAGCATTTT
D: NA; J: TRBJ2-2; size: few; V: TRBV12-3/TRBV12-4; CDR3: CASRAGRNTGELFF; DNA: TGTGCCAGCAGGGCGGGACGTAACACCGGGGAGCTGTTTTTT